This section outlines one T cell receptor beta chain sequence together with its context. This CDR3 has 16 residues. V shed 4 bases, J shed 1 base, and the junction held 5 bases outside the gene matches. Looked up from germline, CDR1 is SGHNT and CDR2 is YYREEE (reference sequence). The data were taken from a study of blood T cell repertoires in COVID-19. Turning to the study itself: From T cells, B-cell-depleted T cells, or PBMCs came the material, which was cDNA or gDNA.

Original methodology: Amplification of reference gene primers was used by the study to estimate nucleated cell counts. The protocol was immunoSEQ multiplex PCR, while the TCRdb copy is restricted to in-frame clones and leaves out a portion. The DNA gave D and trimming, while V, J and clone size come from that table. The sample has 110,000 to 150,000 clones, about nine tenths seen once. The genes are TRBV5-4 and TRBJ2-2, with TRBD2 matching over 9 bases. The sequence derives from a man in his fifties with active or convalescent COVID-19. The sample comprised peripheral blood. CDR3 nucleotides: TGTGCCAGCAGCGTTAGCGGGAGCAGGAACACCGGGGAGCTGTTTTTT. This gives the protein CASSVSGSRNTGELFF.